This T cell receptor (beta chain) is from a study of cytomegalovirus exposure and HLA in healthy donors. A word on this clone: Its specificity is unknown. Additional DNA sequences in this sample encode the identical CDR3.

Clones were sequenced by immunoSEQ multiplex PCR, and TCRdb holds only the in-frame ones, with some missing. Found here are 100,000 to 150,000 clones, about 96% of them singletons; the top ten hold less than 2%. Trimming took 1 base from V and 4 from J, leaving 7 bases between them. The length of the CDR3 is 12 residues. CDR1 and CDR2 (germline): SQVTM, ANQGSEA. Notes on the study in general: The authors enumerated over 150 TCR beta chains as linked to cytomegalovirus. A classifier reportedly called cytomegalovirus status with high sensitivity and specificity.

The sequenced material came from PBMCs. The receptor's source is a man younger than 35 in good health and CMV-seronegative. The rearrangement links TRBV29-1 to TRBJ1-1, with a weak D call TRBD1 (5 bases). CDR3: CSVEGGGTEAFF. In DNA, the CDR3 is TGCAGCGTTGAAGGGGGGGGCACTGAAGCTTTCTTT.